The rows below give T cell receptor beta chains drawn from one sample of a study of blood T cells in healthy people across ages. TCRdb reanalysed the 5' RACE reads using MiXCR and keeps one entry per CDR3 protein. The profile shows about 800,000 distinct CDR3 sequences, 58% of them singletons. The sample consisted of blood. The receptor source for this set is a man aged 25 to 40 in good health. Both conserved end residues are part of each CDR3. Each record gives: clone size, J gene, D gene, V gene, CDR3 DNA, CDR3 protein. A D gene is named only where the DNA matches it firmly. Expanded clones get a size class; other rows say once, few or many, or leave the size out.

>.|TRBJ1-1|.|TRBV2
TGTGCCAGCAGTGCGCGGACAGCGCTGAACACTGAAGCTTTCTTT
CASSARTALNTEAFF
>.|TRBJ2-1|TRBD2|TRBV28
TGTGCCAGCAGTTTTTTACTAGCGGGTGTTTTCAATGAGCAGTTCTTC
CASSFLLAGVFNEQFF
>.|TRBJ2-1|.|TRBV6-1
TGTGCCAGCAATACCGGGCCCCTCTTGGATGAGCAGTTCTTC
CASNTGPLLDEQFF
>.|TRBJ2-3|.|TRBV20-1
TGCAGTGCTAGAGTCGACTCCCTCGGGGATACGCAGTATTTT
CSARVDSLGDTQYF
>.|TRBJ2-5|.|TRBV11-2
TGTGCCAGCAGCTACAATGACCGCCGCATCCAGGAGACCCAGTACTTC
CASSYNDRRIQETQYF
>few|TRBJ2-1|TRBD2|TRBV12-3/TRBV12-4
TGTGCCAGCAGTTTTTGGACTAGCGGGGCGAGTGAGCAGTTCTTC
CASSFWTSGASEQFF
>many|TRBJ2-5|.|TRBV3-1
TGTGCCAGCAGCCAAGGGTACCAAGAGACCCAGTACTTC
CASSQGYQETQYF
>.|TRBJ2-5|.|TRBV20-1
TGCAGTGCTAGAGAGGATCTAGCACGGGGAGAGACCCAGTACTTC
CSAREDLARGETQYF
>few|TRBJ2-7|.|TRBV7-2
TGTGCCAGCAGCTTAGGTTACAACTCCTACGAGCAGTACTTC
CASSLGYNSYEQYF
>.|TRBJ2-3|.|TRBV5-1
TGCGCCAGCAGCGAGGGCCTGCACGCCGGCACAGATACGCAGTATTTT
CASSEGLHAGTDTQYF
>few|TRBJ2-7|.|TRBV4-2
TGTGCCAGCAGCCAAGATCCGGCCGCCTACGAGCAGTACTTC
CASSQDPAAYEQYF
>.|TRBJ2-7|.|TRBV4-2
TGTGCCAGCAGCCAAGGACGGGATTCCCTCTACGAGCAGTACTTC
CASSQGRDSLYEQYF
>.|TRBJ2-3|TRBD2|TRBV20-1
TGCAGTGCCCCGAGCGGGAGGGACACAGATACGCAGTATTTT
CSAPSGRDTDTQYF
>.|TRBJ2-3|TRBD1|TRBV29-1
TGCAGCGTTGGACAGGGAACATTAACAGATACGCAGTATTTT
CSVGQGTLTDTQYF
>.|TRBJ2-5|.|TRBV7-9
TGTGCCAGCAGCGGGACTGATAAAGAGACCCAGTACTTC
CASSGTDKETQYF
>few|TRBJ2-6|TRBD1|TRBV10-3
TGTGCCGTTGGACAGGGACGTGATGGGGCCAACGTCCTGACTTTC
CAVGQGRDGANVLTF
>few|TRBJ2-7|.|TRBV6-2/TRBV6-3
TGTGCCAGCTATCAAGGGGCAGGCGAGCAGTACTTC
CASYQGAGEQYF
>.|TRBJ1-5|.|TRBV2
TGTGCCAGCAGTGAGACGGATCCTCGACAGCCCCAGCATTTT
CASSETDPRQPQHF
>few|TRBJ2-7|.|TRBV20-1
TGCAGTGCTAGAGATGAGGAGGGAGTCCTCCGCGAGCAGTACTTC
CSARDEEGVLREQYF
>.|TRBJ2-3|.|TRBV7-3
TGTGCCAGCAGCTTAGGCGGCATACCTAGCACAGATACGCAGTATTTT
CASSLGGIPSTDTQYF
>.|TRBJ1-5|.|TRBV21-1
TGTGCCAGCAGCCCGGCCACAGGGAGACGGAGCAATCAGCCCCAGCATTTT
CASSPATGRRSNQPQHF
>few|TRBJ2-1|.|TRBV29-1
TGCAGCGTTGTTAGGGGCTCAAGCTCCTACAATGAGCAGTTCTTC
CSVVRGSSSYNEQFF
>.|TRBJ1-6|.|TRBV5-1
TGCGCCAGCAGCTTGGATCTCGGGTATAATTCACCCCTCCACTTT
CASSLDLGYNSPLHF
>.|TRBJ2-1|TRBD2|TRBV7-2
TGTGCCAGCAGCTCCCCCTTTGGGACTAGCGGGCACAATGAGCAGTTCTTC
CASSSPFGTSGHNEQFF
>.|TRBJ1-2|.|TRBV20-1
TGCAGTGCTAGAGGCCAGGGTGGAAACTATGGCTACACCTTC
CSARGQGGNYGYTF
>few|TRBJ1-2|.|TRBV30
TGTGCCTGGAGTGTTGGGAAGACGACTGATGGCTACACCTTC
CAWSVGKTTDGYTF
>.|TRBJ2-2|.|TRBV7-2
TGTGCCAGCAGCCTGTTGTGGGGTACCGGGGAGCTGTTTTTT
CASSLLWGTGELFF
>.|TRBJ2-7|.|TRBV21-1
TGTGCCAGCAGCACAGCTCCACCGGGCTCCTACGAGCAGTACTTC
CASSTAPPGSYEQYF
>.|TRBJ2-7|.|TRBV28
TGTGCCAGCAATGTCGGTGCCTACGAGCAGTACTTC
CASNVGAYEQYF
>.|TRBJ1-2|TRBD1|TRBV9
TGTGCCAGCAGCGGAACCAGAATGACCGGGACAGAGCTTTATGGCTACACCTTC
CASSGTRMTGTELYGYTF
>.|TRBJ2-5|TRBD2|TRBV7-3
TGTGCCAGCAACTCCGGCGGGAGCCAAGAGACCCAGTACTTC
CASNSGGSQETQYF
>few|TRBJ2-1|TRBD2|TRBV4-3
TGCGCCAGCAGCCAAGCGGGAGGGACTACTGAGCAGTTCTTC
CASSQAGGTTEQFF
>.|TRBJ2-3|.|TRBV7-2
TGTGCCAGCAGCTCACGCTGGGCCTCAGATACGCAGTATTTT
CASSSRWASDTQYF
>.|TRBJ2-5|TRBD2|TRBV20-1
TGCAGTGCTAGGGGCGGGAGTGAAGAGACCCAGTACTTC
CSARGGSEETQYF
>few|TRBJ2-7|.|TRBV10-3
TGTGCCATCATGGGGGGCTACGAGCAGTACTTC
CAIMGGYEQYF
>few|TRBJ2-7|.|TRBV7-2
TGTGCCAGCAGCTTAGACTTCACGAGCGAGCAGTACTTC
CASSLDFTSEQYF
>.|TRBJ2-7|TRBD2|TRBV7-2
TGTGCCAGCAGCAGGTGGGCTAGCGGGAGGGCCCTGAGCTCCTACGAGCAGTACTTC
CASSRWASGRALSSYEQYF
>.|TRBJ2-2|TRBD1|TRBV5-1
TGCGCCAGCAGCTCGCCATTGAGGGGACAGGGCATCAACACCGGGGAGCTGTTTTTT
CASSSPLRGQGINTGELFF
>.|TRBJ2-7|.|TRBV11-2
TGTGCCAGCAGCCCCAGCCGGTGGAGCGAGCAGTACTTC
CASSPSRWSEQYF
>.|TRBJ2-2|.|TRBV20-1
TGCAGTGCTCCCCATGGGGCTGGTACCGGGGAGCTGTTTTTT
CSAPHGAGTGELFF
>few|TRBJ1-2|.|TRBV3-1
TGTGCCAGCAGCCAAGATGACGGCAACTATGGCTACACCTTC
CASSQDDGNYGYTF
>.|TRBJ1-1|.|TRBV7-2
TGTGCCAGCAGAACACCGAACACTGAAGCTTTCTTT
CASRTPNTEAFF
>.|TRBJ1-1|.|TRBV12-3/TRBV12-4
TGTGCCAGCAGCATAGGGTTGCAGAACACTGAAGCTTTCTTT
CASSIGLQNTEAFF
>.|TRBJ2-5|TRBD1|TRBV5-1
TGCGCCAGCAGCTTGGTTTCGACAGGGAATTTAGCACTCCAGTACTTC
CASSLVSTGNLALQYF
>.|TRBJ2-1|TRBD2|TRBV29-1
TGCAGCGTTGAAGAATGGAGCGGGAGCGCCCACAATGAGCAGTTCTTC
CSVEEWSGSAHNEQFF
>once|TRBJ2-5|.|TRBV10-3
TGTGCCATCAGTCAGAGGGGGTGGGGTACGGAAGAGACCCAGTACTTC
CAISQRGWGTEETQYF